This T cell receptor beta chain was sequenced for a study of human T cells and chemical hapten exposure. About the research overall: Donors were sensitized with 2% DPC on the upper inner arm. Readings were taken at 6 days from patch tests that had applied 0.01% DPC to the upper back.

As the library was built, unique molecular identifiers were attached to individual cDNA molecules. Each CDR3 protein is one row after TCRdb ran MiXCR on the RACE reads. The sample includes just under 65,000 distinct CDR3 sequences, 11% seen only once; the top ten take more than 2%. Study observations and caveats: TCRs whose frequency exceeded 1 in 1000 remained the same following DPC sensitization.

Time point indicated: patch test 3, about 24 weeks after DPC sensitization. Treatment denoted: therapeutic diphenylcyclopropenone sensitization with weekly scalp DPC. This CDR3 comprises 13 residues. Germline CDR1 SQVTM, CDR2 ANQGSEA. With 0 bases removed from V and 4 bases from J, the gap between germline ends came to 8 bases. As concerns this clonotype: Its matching antigen is unknown.

The source of this sequence is a woman aged 25 to 45 with alopecia areata. Some clones in this sample may be carry-over from other donors' samples. This chain links TRBV29-1 with TRBJ2-3; no reliable D call. Sequenced material: whole blood, taken in connection with sensitization to the hapten diphenylcyclopropenone (DPC). The CDR3 sequence: CSVEEGAADTQYF. CDR3 in DNA: TGCAGCGTTGAAGAGGGCGCTGCAGATACGCAGTATTTT.